The rows below give T cell receptor beta chains drawn from one sample of a study of blood T cell repertoires in COVID-19. Method: immunoSEQ multiplex PCR; TCRdb's copy keeps in-frame clones and lacks some. Among under 45,000 clones listed, 87% were seen once. Material: peripheral blood. The source of these receptors is a woman over 75 in a cohort sampled during active or convalescent COVID-19. Both conserved end residues are trimmed from each CDR3. Not every row has a clone size; where given, it reads once, few, many or a size class.

-	TRBV7-8	TRBJ2-1	ASSLLGTSTYNEQF
-	TRBV27	TRBJ1-2	ASSLVQGANYGYT
-	TRBV10-1	TRBJ1-2	ASNLDPAGYGYT
-	TRBV30	TRBJ2-3	AWSEGSGYTDTQY
few	TRBV5-6	TRBJ1-2	ASSDGQGYGYT
-	TRBV30	TRBJ1-6	AWSGVGSSPLH
-	TRBV10-2	TRBJ2-3	ASRTSGNGDTQY
-	TRBV5-1	TRBJ1-5	ASSLTTGDQPQH
-	TRBV5-1	TRBJ2-1	ASSTLGLAGGSYNEQF
-	TRBV13	TRBJ2-6	ASSLTGFAGANVLT
-	TRBV7-9	TRBJ1-1	ASSLSGLEAF
-	TRBV13	TRBJ2-7	ASSLRESSEQY
-	TRBV18	TRBJ1-5	ASSRTGIMEPQH
-	TRBV12-3/TRBV12-4	TRBJ2-7	ASSGQVPYEQY
-	TRBV4-1	TRBJ2-2	ASRRDSYTGELF
-	TRBV4-1	TRBJ1-2	ASSQDGQGSNYGYT
-	TRBV19	TRBJ1-1	ASKVTIGLNTEAF
-	TRBV7-9	TRBJ2-7	ASSLVGREGYEQY
few	TRBV5-1	TRBJ2-3	ASSLGNRGTDTQY
-	TRBV6-4	TRBJ2-3	ASSESLAGGGTDTQY
-	TRBV11-3	TRBJ2-5	ASSLDGTEETQY
once	TRBV12-3/TRBV12-4	TRBJ1-3	ASSLLGNTIY
-	TRBV11-3	TRBJ2-3	ASRPAGSYTQY
-	TRBV5-1	TRBJ2-5	ASSGQGGLQETQY
-	TRBV9	TRBJ2-7	ASSVGGVDGYEQY
few	TRBV7-3	TRBJ2-1	ASSLGQGNYNEQF
-	TRBV21-1	TRBJ2-7	ASTQTPRPLLGGEQY
-	TRBV6-2/TRBV6-3	TRBJ2-7	ASSSRGGSPEQY
-	TRBV5-4	TRBJ2-3	ASSLGYTDTQY
-	TRBV24-1	TRBJ2-3	ATSGSGNTQY
-	TRBV28	TRBJ2-2	ASRGGTRDTGELF
-	TRBV9	TRBJ2-7	ASSVDGGPYEQY
-	TRBV5-4	TRBJ2-5	ASSLVLGGRETQY
once	TRBV7-2	TRBJ2-7	ASSLGTSGRVGYEQY
-	TRBV13	TRBJ1-4	ASSRRSRWANEKLF
-	TRBV10-1	TRBJ2-5	ASSAYSTGGLGETQY
-	TRBV2	TRBJ2-5	ASNWRGSGETQY
-	TRBV2	TRBJ2-7	ASSRLAVSYEQY
-	TRBV18	TRBJ1-3	ASFQGAFGNTIY
-	TRBV7-2	TRBJ1-5	ASSRMTDSNQPQH
-	TRBV11-2	TRBJ2-7	ASSLAPSDYEQY
-	TRBV9	TRBJ2-5	ASSASGLTETQY
-	TRBV13	TRBJ2-3	ASSFGGRTDTQY
-	TRBV29-1	TRBJ1-2	SVEDLPGGGYT
-	TRBV7-2	TRBJ2-3	ASSAPPGDTQY
-	TRBV21-1	TRBJ2-1	ASSKTATSLRNEQF
-	TRBV5-6	TRBJ1-2	ASSLGRGGGYT
-	TRBV11-3	TRBJ2-4	ASSSQLAGGWGDIQY
few	TRBV6-5	TRBJ2-1	ASSYSASGRAYEQF
-	TRBV7-9	TRBJ2-5	ASSLVGGGGETQY
-	TRBV27	TRBJ2-2	ASSAGTGSGELF
-	TRBV5-1	TRBJ1-1	ASSLGGQGTEAF
-	TRBV12-3/TRBV12-4	TRBJ1-3	ASSFYSGNTIY
-	TRBV24-1	TRBJ2-3	ATSVSGVGTDTQY